Listed below are T cell receptor beta chains from one sample, sequenced in a study of cytomegalovirus exposure and HLA in healthy donors. Measured with immunoSEQ multiplex PCR; TCRdb has only the in-frame clones, and not every one. The table has about 73,000 clones, 85% to 95% seen once. Input material: PBMCs. These receptors all come from a man between 18 and 29 years old in good health and CMV-seronegative. Each CDR3 is given without its conserved first and last residue. For some rows the clone size is stated as once, few or many, or as a class when expanded; others skip it.

clone_size,j_call,v_call,cdr3_aa
NA,TRBJ2-3,TRBV15,ATSRDRVADTQY
NA,TRBJ1-5,TRBV28,ASSIGTGGDQPQH
NA,TRBJ2-3,TRBV9,ASSETSRSTDTQY
NA,TRBJ1-1,TRBV6-5,ASSYGQGPEAF
once,TRBJ1-1,TRBV27,ASRNSGEMNTEAF
NA,TRBJ1-5,TRBV28,ASSSRQNNQPQH
once,TRBJ2-1,TRBV11-2,ASSLDYLRGEYNEQF
NA,TRBJ2-6,TRBV18,ASSPPTGGSGANVLT
NA,TRBJ1-1,TRBV7-8,ASRYTGGGEAF
NA,TRBJ2-7,TRBV2,ASSEGHWAGGYEQY
NA,TRBJ1-1,TRBV6-5,ASSYALNTEAF
NA,TRBJ2-2,TRBV7-8,ASSLGSGGPGELF
NA,TRBJ2-2,TRBV11-3,ASSLVGNAGELF
NA,TRBJ1-1,TRBV9,ASSVGQGGTEAF
NA,TRBJ1-5,TRBV30,AWSASGQGMWNQPQH
NA,TRBJ1-1,TRBV2,ASSEGHRNTEAF
NA,TRBJ1-5,TRBV6-5,ASSAGYSNQPQH
NA,TRBJ1-4,TRBV27,ASSFRGGGEKLF
NA,TRBJ2-5,TRBV6-1,ASSDPGLAGEETQY
once,TRBJ2-1,TRBV27,ASAPAGGEYEQF
NA,TRBJ1-1,TRBV30,AWSELAGLLGTEAF
NA,TRBJ1-1,TRBV6-5,ASSYSGGPGITEAF
once,TRBJ1-1,TRBV18,ASSPPQGGYTEAF
NA,TRBJ1-5,TRBV5-3,ARSPAGGQPQH
NA,TRBJ2-5,TRBV10-3,AISEGLAGAPETQY
NA,TRBJ1-2,TRBV21-1,ASSKVGENYGYT
NA,TRBJ2-3,TRBV7-9,ASSPNKGAASTDTQY
NA,TRBJ2-3,TRBV19,ASSIILAGGTDTQY
NA,TRBJ2-1,TRBV14,ASSPTSGVNYNEQF
NA,TRBJ1-2,TRBV6-5,ASSEGFQYGYT
NA,TRBJ1-3,TRBV29-1,SVEVRGSGNTIY
NA,TRBJ1-1,TRBV5-6,ASSLVAGRPEAF
NA,TRBJ2-7,TRBV28,ASTLRGPTHEQY
NA,TRBJ1-5,TRBV10-2,ASSESGEGQPQH
NA,TRBJ1-4,TRBV6-6,ASSLLVEANEKLF
once,TRBJ1-2,TRBV7-3,ASSQTDTLAGLYGYT
NA,TRBJ1-5,TRBV7-8,ASSLTAVAGLYQPQH
NA,TRBJ2-1,TRBV29-1,SVEGVRDRGWNEQF
NA,TRBJ2-3,TRBV27,ASSLFATGSTDTQY
NA,TRBJ1-2,TRBV11-2,ASSRGTDNYGYT
once,TRBJ2-7,TRBV9,ASSPGLAGNYEQY